Sequencing of this T cell receptor beta chain was carried out in a study of somatic mutations in cytotoxic T cells in rheumatoid arthritis. Whole-study context: Flow sorting yielded some V beta antibody-stained T-cell populations at nearly 100% purity, among them V beta1+ cells sequenced for TCRB.

To note about this clone: Its antigen remains unknown.

Study observations and caveats: For CD8+ T-cell clonality, rheumatoid arthritis patients and age-matched healthy controls did not differ significantly.

Sequencing was performed with immunoSEQ multiplex PCR; in TCRdb, only in-frame clones are kept and a portion is missing. The repertoire consists of about 11,000 clones, with under 80% occurring once and the leading ten covering 9% to 10%. The CDR3 is 17 residues long. V gave up 7 bases and J gave up 2 bases, with 23 bases separating them. The germline gives CDR1 LNHDA, CDR2 SQIVND (reference sequence). This chain joins TRBV19 and TRBJ1-2; D possibly corresponds to TRBD1 (5 bases). The source material was CD8+ T cells sorted from blood. This TCR derives from a man between 65 and 80 years old in good health. The CDR3 coding sequence is TGTGCCAGTACCCCCGCCCAACTCGGACAAACAAACTATGGCTACACCTTC. Its translation is CASTPAQLGQTNYGYTF.